What follows are 20 T cell receptor beta chains derived from one specimen sequenced in a study of T cells in Graves' hyperthyroidism and ophthalmopathy. The TCR beta CDR3 regions underwent amplification using RNA transcripts as the source. When the TCR CDR3 underwent first-round RT-PCR, the HTBI primer set was used. In TCRdb, the multiplex PCR reads were re-called with MiXCR into one record per CDR3 protein. This repertoire shows nearly 600,000 distinct CDR3 sequences, approximately 15% found once; its top ten account for 7.1%. What was sequenced was blood. The receptors derive from a woman aged 18-29 years with Graves' ophthalmopathy.

This clonotype was observed a handful of times. This chain links TRBV20-1 with TRBJ1-1, with D perhaps matching TRBD1 (5 bases). This CDR3 contains 14 residues. V lost 6 bases and J 5 bases, leaving 19 bases between the germline ends. Germline lookup yields CDR1 DFQATT and CDR2 SNEGSKA (reference sequence). Here the CDR3 reads CSAMLGGGGTEAFF. The CDR3 DNA follows: TGCAGTGCCATGCTGGGGGGGGGGGGAACTGAAGCTTTCTTT.

Comment on this clonotype: A much larger clone lies a single base off, so this may be a read error. The rearrangement links TRBV6-2 or TRBV6-3 to TRBJ2-7; D unclear. V was clipped by 6 bases and J by 12 bases, with 15 bases between them. Germline CDR1 is MNHEY and CDR2 is SVGEGT. The CDR3 totals 11 residues. CDR3 sequence (DNA): TGTGCCAGCAGCCCGTATAGGCGGCGGTACTTC. It encodes CASSPYRRRYF.

In its sample, this clonotype was seen many times. This chain uses TRBV20-1 with TRBJ2-7, with TRBD2 matching 14 bases. The CDR3 runs to 15 residues. Germline V gives CDR1 DFQATT, CDR2 SNEGSKA (reference sequence). After removal of 1 base from V and 7 bases from J, the junction contained 6 bases not matched to a gene. As DNA, the CDR3 is TGCAGTGCTAGAGCGACTAGCGGGAGGGCGAGGGAGCAGTACTTC. It codes for CSARATSGRAREQYF.

This clonotype occurred many times. The V gene is TRBV7-2, the J gene TRBJ1-1; 8 bases are shared with TRBD1. Trimming at V came to 7 bases and at J to 11 bases, leaving 12 bases not matched to a gene. This CDR3 has 13 residues. CDR1 is SGHTA, CDR2 FQGNSA, per germline. The CDR3 DNA sequence: TGTGCCAGCATCCTCGGGGCAGGGGGCTTGGCTTTCTTT. As protein: CASILGAGGLAFF.

The chain recombines TRBV7-9 with TRBJ1-4; weak D call: TRBD1 (6 bases). This CDR3 region has 15 residues. Germline CDR1 SEHNR, CDR2 FQNEAQ (reference sequence). Trimming removed 1 base from V and 3 bases from J, with 9 bases in between. CDR3 nucleotides: TGTGCCAGCAGCTTAGGCAGGGGATCTAATGAAAAACTGTTTTTT. Amino acids: CASSLGRGSNEKLFF.

This clonotype was observed at least ten times. The V and J genes are TRBV28 and TRBJ1-5, with 9 bases lining up with TRBD1. CDR1 and CDR2 from the germline V gene are MDHEN and SYDVKM. Unmatched junction bases numbered 14, after V lost 7 bases and J lost 4 bases. The CDR3 runs to 17 residues. The CDR3 reads CASTDPRGTGRNQPQHF. CDR3 bases: TGTGCCAGCACCGACCCAAGGGGGACAGGGCGGAATCAGCCCCAGCATTTT.

Ten or more counts support this clonotype. The CDR3 nucleotides read TGTGCCAGCAGCTTAGCCTTGCGGACACCGTACAATGAGCAGTTCTTC. Amino acids: CASSLALRTPYNEQFF. This rearrangement joins TRBV7-6 to TRBJ2-1; possibly TRBD1 for D (5 bases). The germline V and J ends were trimmed by 0 bases and 4 bases, with 13 bases remaining between them. Germline V gives CDR1 SGHVS, CDR2 FNYEAQ. The CDR3 sequence is 16 residues long.

This clonotype occurred many times. The V and J genes are TRBV7-9 and TRBJ1-6, with TRBD1 as a possible D gene (5 bases). With 3 bases removed from V and 8 bases from J, the gap between germline ends came to 14 bases. The germline V gene has CDR1 SEHNR and CDR2 FQNEAQ (reference sequence). The CDR3 has 15 amino acids. The CDR3: CASSLSSWGDSPLHF. The CDR3 coding sequence is TGTGCCAGCAGCTTGTCAAGCTGGGGGGATTCACCCCTCCACTTT. The full variable domain, completed using reference TRBV7-9 and TRBJ1-6, is DTGVSQNPRHKITKRGQNVTFRCDPISEHNRLYWYRQTLGQGPEFLTYFQNEAQLEKSRLLSDRFSAERPKGSFSTLEIQRTEQGDSAMYLCASSLSSWGDSPLHFGNGTRLTVT.

The chain is built from TRBV4-2 and TRBJ1-2, with 7 positions matching TRBD1. CDR3 length: 16 amino acids. Germline CDR1 LGHNA, CDR2 YNFKEQ. J lost 0 bases, V lost 1 base, and 5 bases had no gene match. The CDR3 coding sequence is TGTGCCAGCAGCCAAGCAGGGGGGGGAGCTAACTATGGCTACACCTTC. Translation: CASSQAGGGANYGYTF.

This clonotype was seen more than once but under ten times. The chain employs TRBV4-3 and TRBJ2-5, with 8 bases fitting TRBD2. After removal of 0 bases from V and 4 bases from J, the junction contained 7 bases not matched to a gene. Germline CDR1 reads LGHNA; CDR2 reads YSLEER. The CDR3 sequence is 16 residues long. CDR3 residues: CASSQDGSGSGETQYF. The CDR3 region has the DNA TGCGCCAGCAGCCAAGATGGGAGCGGGAGTGGAGAGACCCAGTACTTC.

This clonotype was recorded many times. This rearrangement joins TRBV7-9 to TRBJ1-1; TRBD1 might be the D (6 bases). Germline V gene sequence: CDR1 SEHNR, CDR2 FQNEAQ (reference sequence). This CDR3 region has 14 residues. With 5 bases removed from V and 4 bases from J, the gap between germline ends came to 14 bases. The CDR3 nucleotides are TGTGCCAGCAGCGACGTCAGGGGACCCACTGAAGCTTTCTTT. It translates to CASSDVRGPTEAFF.

This clonotype has at least ten counts. The chain recombines TRBV6-2 or TRBV6-3 with TRBJ2-1; no definite D call. The CDR3 loop spans 17 amino acids. Germline loops: CDR1 MNHEY, CDR2 SVGEGT. V lost 6 bases, J lost 2 bases, and 20 bases lay in between. CDR3 bases: TGTGCCAGCAGGCCCCTCGATGGCGGTGGGGCCTACAATGAGCAGTTCTTC. This codes for CASRPLDGGGAYNEQFF.

The table lists this clonotype with a few counts. V usage is TRBV5-1 and J usage is TRBJ1-2; the D gene is possibly TRBD1 (6 bases). V lost 3 bases to trimming and J lost 0 bases, with 18 bases between them. Germline lookup yields CDR1 SGHRS and CDR2 YFSETQ. The CDR3 runs 17 residues. In nucleotides, the CDR3 is TGCGCCAGCAGCTCGTCCGAGACAGGACCCTCTAACTATGGCTACACCTTC. This gives the protein CASSSSETGPSNYGYTF. The full variable domain, rest sourced from reference TRBV5-1 and TRBJ1-2, is KAGVTQTPRYLIKTRGQQVTLSCSPISGHRSVSWYQQTPGQGLQFLFEYFSETQRNKGNFPGRFSGRQFSNSRSEMNVSTLELGDSALYLCASSSSETGPSNYGYTFGSGTRLTVV.

In this sample, this clonotype turned up many times. The chain uses TRBV12-3 or TRBV12-4 and TRBJ1-2; D is unresolved. The ends were cut back, 2 bases at V and 2 bases at J, with 9 bases in the middle. CDR3 length equals 14 residues. In nucleotides, the CDR3 is TGTGCCAGCAGTTTAAACCCCGAGAACTATGGCTACACCTTC. Amino acids: CASSLNPENYGYTF.

V and J are TRBV6-5 and TRBJ1-2, with D hard to call. V lost 2 bases and J lost 4, with 8 bases in between. CDR1 and CDR2 (germline): MNHEY, SVGAGI. This CDR3 has 13 residues. The CDR3 nucleotides are TGTGCCAGCAGTTACGGACTCCTCTATGGCTACACCTTC. Protein: CASSYGLLYGYTF.

This clonotype was counted at least ten times. This chain links TRBV3-1 with TRBJ1-1, with D possibly being TRBD1 (6 bases). CDR3 length equals 17 residues. Germline V gene sequence: CDR1 LGHDT, CDR2 YNNKEL (reference sequence). The ends were cut back, 0 bases at V and 0 bases at J, with 14 bases in the middle. The chain's CDR3 is CASSQDRGGALNTEAFF. For the CDR3, the DNA is TGTGCCAGCAGCCAAGATCGCGGGGGGGCCTTGAACACTGAAGCTTTCTTT.

This clonotype was observed at least ten times. This rearrangement joins TRBV3-1 to TRBJ2-7, with a possible D match to TRBD1 (6 bases). This CDR3 is built from 16 residues. V lost 3 bases to trimming and J lost 4 bases, with 19 bases between them. The germline gives CDR1 LGHDT, CDR2 YNNKEL (reference sequence). CDR3: CASSQSAGTSGYEQYF. The CDR3 coding sequence is TGTGCCAGCAGCCAGTCAGCCGGGACATCTGGTTACGAGCAGTACTTC.

This chain uses TRBV5-5 with TRBJ1-4, with no clear D. The CDR3 length is 13 residues. V was cut by 4 bases and J by 8 bases, with 12 bases left in between. Germline values: CDR1 SGHKS, CDR2 YYEKEE (reference sequence). The CDR3, as DNA: TGTGCCAGCAGCCGAGTACCGGGGGAAAAACTGTTTTTT. Residues: CASSRVPGEKLFF. Supplemented by reference TRBV5-5 and TRBJ1-4, the full variable domain reads DAGVTQSPTHLIKTRGQQVTLRCSPISGHKSVSWYQQVLGQGPQFIFQYYEKEERGRGNFPDRFSARQFPNYSSELNVNALLLGDSALYLCASSRVPGEKLFFGSGTQLSVL.

A few counts support this clonotype. This chain uses TRBV9 with TRBJ2-1; D ambiguous. Germline assignment: CDR1 SGDLS and CDR2 YYNGEE. Trimming stripped 0 bases from V and 9 bases from J, with 7 bases between. The CDR3 contains 12 residues. The CDR3 DNA is TGTGCCAGCAGCGTAGGAAACAGTGAGCAGTTCTTC. It encodes CASSVGNSEQFF.

The V and J genes are TRBV5-1 and TRBJ2-3; TRBD2 agrees at 7 bases. V shed 0 bases and J 0 bases; nucleotides not matched to a gene: 7. This CDR3 is built from 17 residues. Germline loops: CDR1 SGHRS, CDR2 YFSETQ. The DNA of the CDR3 is TGCGCCAGCAGCTTGGTAGGGCTAGCGGCTAGCACAGATACGCAGTATTTT. It codes for CASSLVGLAASTDTQYF.